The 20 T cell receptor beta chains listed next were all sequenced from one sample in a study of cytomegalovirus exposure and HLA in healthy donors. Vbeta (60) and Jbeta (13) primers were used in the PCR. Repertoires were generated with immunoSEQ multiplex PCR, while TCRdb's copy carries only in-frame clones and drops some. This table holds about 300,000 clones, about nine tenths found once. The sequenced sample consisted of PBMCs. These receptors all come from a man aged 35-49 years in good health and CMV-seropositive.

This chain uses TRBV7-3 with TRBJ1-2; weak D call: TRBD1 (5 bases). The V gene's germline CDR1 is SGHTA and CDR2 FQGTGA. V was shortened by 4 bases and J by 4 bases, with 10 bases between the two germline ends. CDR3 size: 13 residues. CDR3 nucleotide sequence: TGTGCCAGCAGCTATCCAGGGTTCTATGGCTACACCTTC. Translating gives CASSYPGFYGYTF.

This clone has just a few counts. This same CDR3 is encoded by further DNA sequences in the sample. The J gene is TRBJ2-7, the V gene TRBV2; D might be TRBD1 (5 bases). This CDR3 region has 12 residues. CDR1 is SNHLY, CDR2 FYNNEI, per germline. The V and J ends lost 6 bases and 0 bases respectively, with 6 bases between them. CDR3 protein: CASRDNSYEQYF. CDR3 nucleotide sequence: TGTGCCAGCAGGGACAACTCCTACGAGCAGTACTTC.

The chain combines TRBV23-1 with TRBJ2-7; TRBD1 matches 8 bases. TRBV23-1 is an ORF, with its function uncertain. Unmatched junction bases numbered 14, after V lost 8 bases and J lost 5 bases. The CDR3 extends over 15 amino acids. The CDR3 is CASGGSATGVHEQYF. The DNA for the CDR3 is TGCGCCAGCGGGGGAAGCGCGACAGGGGTACACGAGCAGTACTTC.

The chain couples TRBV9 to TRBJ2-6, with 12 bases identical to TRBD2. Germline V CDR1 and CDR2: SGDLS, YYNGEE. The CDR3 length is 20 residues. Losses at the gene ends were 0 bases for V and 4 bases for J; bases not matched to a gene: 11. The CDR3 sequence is CASSVDPTTSGSSGANVLTF. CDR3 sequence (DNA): TGTGCCAGCAGCGTAGACCCTACGACTAGCGGGAGTTCCGGGGCCAACGTCCTGACTTTC.

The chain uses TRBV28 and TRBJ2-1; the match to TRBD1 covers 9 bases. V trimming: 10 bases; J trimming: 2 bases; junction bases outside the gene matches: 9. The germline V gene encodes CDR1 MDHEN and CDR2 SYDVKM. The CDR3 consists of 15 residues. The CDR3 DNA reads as TGTGCCAATAGTCGTAACAGGGGGCCCTACAATGAGCAGTTCTTC. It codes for CANSRNRGPYNEQFF.

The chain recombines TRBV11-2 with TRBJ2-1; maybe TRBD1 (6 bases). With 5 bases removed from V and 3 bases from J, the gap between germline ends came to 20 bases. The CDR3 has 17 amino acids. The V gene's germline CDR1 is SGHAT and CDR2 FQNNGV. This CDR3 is CASSLASPGTLYNEQFF. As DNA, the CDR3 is TGTGCCAGCAGCCTGGCCAGCCCCGGGACACTCTACAATGAGCAGTTCTTC.

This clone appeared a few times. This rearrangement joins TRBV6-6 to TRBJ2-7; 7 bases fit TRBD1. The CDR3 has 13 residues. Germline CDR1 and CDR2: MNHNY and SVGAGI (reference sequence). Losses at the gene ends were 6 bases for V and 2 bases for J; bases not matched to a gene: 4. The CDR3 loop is CASRSGTAYEQYF. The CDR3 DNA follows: TGTGCCAGCAGATCCGGGACAGCCTACGAGCAGTACTTC.

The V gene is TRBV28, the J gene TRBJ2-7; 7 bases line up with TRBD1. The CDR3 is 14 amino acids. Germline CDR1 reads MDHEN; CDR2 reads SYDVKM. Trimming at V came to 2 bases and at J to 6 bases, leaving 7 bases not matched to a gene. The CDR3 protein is CASSLTRQGVEQYF. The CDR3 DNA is TGTGCCAGCAGTTTAACGAGACAGGGCGTCGAGCAGTACTTC.

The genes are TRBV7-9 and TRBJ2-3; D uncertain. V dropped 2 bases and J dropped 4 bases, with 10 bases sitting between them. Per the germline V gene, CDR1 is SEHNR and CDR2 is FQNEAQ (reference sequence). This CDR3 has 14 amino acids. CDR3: CASSLSESADTQYF. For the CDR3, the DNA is TGTGCCAGCAGCTTAAGTGAATCAGCAGATACGCAGTATTTT. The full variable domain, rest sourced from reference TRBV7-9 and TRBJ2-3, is DTGVSQNPRHKITKRGQNVTFRCDPISEHNRLYWYRQTLGQGPEFLTYFQNEAQLEKSRLLSDRFSAERPKGSFSTLEIQRTEQGDSAMYLCASSLSESADTQYFGPGTRLTVL.

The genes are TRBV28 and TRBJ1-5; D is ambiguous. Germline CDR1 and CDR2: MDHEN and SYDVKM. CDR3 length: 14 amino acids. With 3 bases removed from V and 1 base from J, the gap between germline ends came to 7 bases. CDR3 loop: CASSFLVSNQPQHF. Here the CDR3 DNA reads TGTGCCAGCAGTTTCCTAGTAAGCAATCAGCCCCAGCATTTT. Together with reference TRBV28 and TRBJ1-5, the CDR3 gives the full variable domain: DVKVTQSSRYLVKRTGEKVFLECVQDMDHENMFWYRQDPGLGLRLIYFSYDVKMKEKGDIPEGYSVSREKKERFSLILESASTNQTSMYLCASSFLVSNQPQHFGDGTRLSIL.

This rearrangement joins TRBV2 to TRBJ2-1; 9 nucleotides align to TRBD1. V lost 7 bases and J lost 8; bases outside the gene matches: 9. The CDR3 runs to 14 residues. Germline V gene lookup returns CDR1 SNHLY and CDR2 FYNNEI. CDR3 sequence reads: CASTGDRVVDEQFF. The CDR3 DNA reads TGTGCCAGCACCGGGGACAGGGTGGTCGATGAGCAGTTCTTC.

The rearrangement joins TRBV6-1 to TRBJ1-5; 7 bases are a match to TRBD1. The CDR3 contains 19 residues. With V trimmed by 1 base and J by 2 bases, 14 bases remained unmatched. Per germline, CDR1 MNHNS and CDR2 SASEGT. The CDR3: CASSEVPGQYIVGNQPQHF. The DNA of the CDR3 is TGTGCCAGCAGTGAAGTACCGGGACAGTATATCGTTGGCAATCAGCCCCAGCATTTT.

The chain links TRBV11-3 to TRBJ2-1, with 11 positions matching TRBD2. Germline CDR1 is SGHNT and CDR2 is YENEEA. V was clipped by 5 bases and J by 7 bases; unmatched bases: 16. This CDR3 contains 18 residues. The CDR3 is CASSPSLGLADGLNEQFF. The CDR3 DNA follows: TGTGCCAGCAGCCCGTCCCTGGGACTAGCGGATGGGTTGAATGAGCAGTTCTTC.

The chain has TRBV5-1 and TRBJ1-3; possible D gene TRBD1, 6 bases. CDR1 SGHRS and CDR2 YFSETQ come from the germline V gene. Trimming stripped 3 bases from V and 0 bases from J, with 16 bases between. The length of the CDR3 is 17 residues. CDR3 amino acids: CASSSGHLISSGNTIYF. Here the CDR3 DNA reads TGCGCCAGCAGCTCGGGACACCTGATCAGCTCTGGAAACACCATATATTTT.

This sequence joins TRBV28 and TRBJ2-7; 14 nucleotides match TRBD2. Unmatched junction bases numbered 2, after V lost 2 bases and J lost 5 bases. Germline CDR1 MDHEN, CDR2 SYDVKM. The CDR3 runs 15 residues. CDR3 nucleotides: TGTGCCAGCAGTTTAGGGGGACTAGCGGGAGACGAGCAGTACTTC. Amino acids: CASSLGGLAGDEQYF.

As DNA, the CDR3 is TGTGCCAGCAGCAAATCAGGGGGAAATGGCAATCAGCCCCAGCATTTT. As protein: CASSKSGGNGNQPQHF. The chain recombines TRBV21-1 with TRBJ1-5; TRBD1, the table's D call, lacks a check against the DNA. TRBV21-1 is annotated as a pseudogene. This CDR3 has 16 residues.

The CDR3 is CASSYGGTRNEKLFF. Here the CDR3 DNA reads TGTGCCAGCAGTTACGGAGGGACCCGTAATGAAAAACTGTTTTTT. The V gene is TRBV6-5, the J gene TRBJ1-4; perhaps TRBD1 as D (5 bases). Germline V gives CDR1 MNHEY, CDR2 SVGAGI. Trimming pared 2 bases from V and 4 bases from J, leaving 11 bases between. The CDR3 is made up of 15 amino acids.

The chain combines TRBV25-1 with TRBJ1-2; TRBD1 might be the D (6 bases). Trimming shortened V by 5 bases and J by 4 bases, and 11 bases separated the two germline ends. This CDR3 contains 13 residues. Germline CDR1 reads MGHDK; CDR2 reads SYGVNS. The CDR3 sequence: CASSTQGLYGYTF. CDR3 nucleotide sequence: TGTGCCAGCAGTACACAGGGCCTCTATGGCTACACCTTC.

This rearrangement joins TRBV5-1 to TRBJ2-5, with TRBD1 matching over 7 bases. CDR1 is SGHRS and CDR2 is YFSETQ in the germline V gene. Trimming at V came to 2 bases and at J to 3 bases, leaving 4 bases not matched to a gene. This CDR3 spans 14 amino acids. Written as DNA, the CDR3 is TGCGCCAGCAGCTTCTTCCAGGGGGAAGAGACCCAGTACTTC. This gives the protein CASSFFQGEETQYF.

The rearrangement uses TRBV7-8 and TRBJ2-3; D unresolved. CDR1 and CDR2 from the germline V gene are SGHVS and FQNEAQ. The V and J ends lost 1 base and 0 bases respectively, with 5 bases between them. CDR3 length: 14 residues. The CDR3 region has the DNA TGTGCCAGCAGCTTAGAAGCTAGCACAGATACGCAGTATTTT. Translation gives CASSLEASTDTQYF.